These T cell receptor beta chains were read from a single sample in a study of T-cell memory formation after mild COVID-19. MiXCR, applied by TCRdb to the 5' RACE reads, yields one record per CDR3 protein. Among 350,000 to 450,000 distinct CDR3 sequences listed, 14% were seen once. The sample consisted of PBMCs or a T cell subset sorted from them (not recorded which). The receptor set was obtained from a man younger than 35 who had mild COVID-19 (a few samples of this study predate the infection). Cell type and time point are not known. Both conserved end residues are part of each CDR3. Fields, in order: CDR3 protein, CDR3 DNA, clone size, CDR3 length, D gene, J gene, V gene. D genes are given only for firm matches. Clone size appears in some rows only: once, few, many, or a class for an expanded clone.

CDR3: CASSNQGTGSTDTQYF
DNA: TGTGCCAGCAGCAACCAAGGGACAGGGAGCACAGATACGCAGTATTTT
size: few
length: 16
D: .
J: TRBJ2-3
V: TRBV21-1

CDR3: CAIRSLGAAHNEQFF
DNA: TGTGCCATCAGAAGCCTCGGGGCGGCTCACAATGAGCAGTTCTTC
size: many
length: 15
D: .
J: TRBJ2-1
V: TRBV10-3

CDR3: CASSLVGETQYF
DNA: TGCGCCAGCAGCTTGGTCGGGGAGACCCAGTACTTC
size: many
length: 12
D: .
J: TRBJ2-5
V: TRBV5-1

CDR3: CSARDRALNTEAFF
DNA: TGCAGTGCTAGGGACAGGGCCCTGAACACTGAAGCTTTCTTT
size: .
length: 14
D: TRBD1
J: TRBJ1-1
V: TRBV20-1

CDR3: CASSYKTWETQYF
DNA: TGTGCCAGCAGTTACAAGACCTGGGAGACCCAGTACTTC
size: few
length: 13
D: .
J: TRBJ2-5
V: TRBV6-2/TRBV6-3

CDR3: CASSLATNQPQHF
DNA: TGTGCCAGCAGTTTAGCAACCAATCAGCCCCAGCATTTT
size: .
length: 13
D: .
J: TRBJ1-5
V: TRBV12-3/TRBV12-4

CDR3: CATSPEILGNEQFF
DNA: TGTGCCACCTCGCCCGAGATCTTAGGGAATGAGCAGTTCTTC
size: .
length: 14
D: .
J: TRBJ2-1
V: TRBV11-2

CDR3: CASSLGDHGRYTDTQYF
DNA: TGTGCCAGCAGCTTAGGGGATCATGGCAGGTACACAGATACGCAGTATTTT
size: many
length: 17
D: .
J: TRBJ2-3
V: TRBV7-2

CDR3: CSASERVGDSPLHF
DNA: TGCAGTGCTAGCGAGAGGGTAGGAGATTCACCCCTCCACTTT
size: few
length: 14
D: .
J: TRBJ1-6
V: TRBV20-1

CDR3: CASSLLRASYTGELFF
DNA: TGTGCCAGCAGCTTACTTAGGGCTAGCTACACCGGGGAGCTGTTTTTT
size: .
length: 16
D: .
J: TRBJ2-2
V: TRBV7-8

CDR3: CSAPRMNTEAFF
DNA: TGCAGTGCGCCTCGGATGAACACTGAAGCTTTCTTT
size: few
length: 12
D: .
J: TRBJ1-1
V: TRBV20-1

CDR3: CASSQVGYRSTDTQYF
DNA: TGTGCCAGCAGCCAAGTTGGTTACAGAAGCACAGATACGCAGTATTTT
size: few
length: 16
D: .
J: TRBJ2-3
V: TRBV3-1

CDR3: CASSPPPSTDTQYF
DNA: TGTGCCAGCAGCCCTCCCCCCAGCACAGATACGCAGTATTTT
size: many
length: 14
D: .
J: TRBJ2-3
V: TRBV12-3/TRBV12-4

CDR3: CASSAQQGGSSPLHF
DNA: TGCGCCAGCAGCGCCCAACAGGGTGGTAGTTCACCCCTCCACTTT
size: few
length: 15
D: .
J: TRBJ1-6
V: TRBV5-1

CDR3: CASSLTGGLTDTQYF
DNA: TGTGCCAGCAGCTTAACGGGGGGCCTCACAGATACGCAGTATTTT
size: .
length: 15
D: .
J: TRBJ2-3
V: TRBV7-6

CDR3: CASSHSGANVLTF
DNA: TGTGCCAGCAGTCACTCGGGGGCCAACGTCCTGACTTTC
size: .
length: 13
D: .
J: TRBJ2-6
V: TRBV12-3/TRBV12-4

CDR3: CASSQVSRNQPQHF
DNA: TGTGCCAGCAGCCAAGTTTCTCGGAATCAGCCCCAGCATTTT
size: few
length: 14
D: .
J: TRBJ1-5
V: TRBV14

CDR3: CASSSWDSTDTQYF
DNA: TGTGCCAGCAGCTCATGGGACTCCACAGATACGCAGTATTTT
size: .
length: 14
D: .
J: TRBJ2-3
V: TRBV7-9

CDR3: CASSITGDLREQYF
DNA: TGTGCCAGTAGTATAACAGGGGATCTACGCGAGCAGTACTTC
size: .
length: 14
D: TRBD1
J: TRBJ2-7
V: TRBV19

CDR3: CSANDNEQFF
DNA: TGCAGTGCCAACGACAATGAGCAGTTCTTC
size: .
length: 10
D: .
J: TRBJ2-1
V: TRBV20-1

CDR3: CASSLAAHSGNTIYF
DNA: TGCGCCAGCAGCTTGGCGGCACACTCTGGAAACACCATATATTTT
size: few
length: 15
D: .
J: TRBJ1-3
V: TRBV5-1

CDR3: CASARRQGLDEQYF
DNA: TGTGCCAGTGCTAGGAGACAGGGTTTAGACGAGCAGTACTTC
size: many
length: 14
D: TRBD1
J: TRBJ2-7
V: TRBV7-2

CDR3: CASSPEPFHEQYF
DNA: TGTGCCAGCTCACCCGAGCCATTCCACGAGCAGTACTTC
size: few
length: 13
D: .
J: TRBJ2-7
V: TRBV18

CDR3: CASSGGTGGGNQPQHF
DNA: TGTGCCAGCAGCGGGGGGACAGGGGGTGGCAATCAGCCCCAGCATTTT
size: few
length: 16
D: TRBD1
J: TRBJ1-5
V: TRBV11-2

CDR3: CSARPGQGVFF
DNA: TGCAGTGCTAGACCGGGACAGGGAGTTTTTTTT
size: .
length: 11
D: TRBD1
J: TRBJ2-3
V: TRBV20-1

CDR3: CASSLEAGGYTQYF
DNA: TGCGCCAGCAGCTTGGAGGCGGGGGGGTATACGCAGTATTTT
size: .
length: 14
D: TRBD2
J: TRBJ2-3
V: TRBV5-1

CDR3: CASTNSLSYEQYF
DNA: TGTGCCAGCACCAACTCCCTCAGCTACGAGCAGTACTTC
size: once
length: 13
D: .
J: TRBJ2-7
V: TRBV12-3/TRBV12-4

CDR3: CASSSFGGGREQFF
DNA: TGTGCCAGCAGCTCTTTCGGGGGGGGACGTGAGCAGTTCTTC
size: .
length: 14
D: TRBD2
J: TRBJ2-1
V: TRBV11-3

CDR3: CASSQSPFRGERTQYF
DNA: TGCGCCAGCAGTCAATCCCCGTTCAGGGGTGAGAGGACCCAGTACTTC
size: few
length: 16
D: .
J: TRBJ2-5
V: TRBV23-1

CDR3: CASSVGGLAGKGSYNEQFF
DNA: TGTGCCAGCAGCGTAGGAGGCCTAGCGGGGAAGGGCTCCTACAATGAGCAGTTCTTC
size: .
length: 19
D: TRBD2
J: TRBJ2-1
V: TRBV9

CDR3: CASSPPLAGARNEQFF
DNA: TGTGCCAGCAGCCCGCCTCTAGCGGGGGCACGAAATGAGCAGTTCTTC
size: few
length: 16
D: TRBD2
J: TRBJ2-1
V: TRBV7-9

CDR3: CASSEQGATGELFF
DNA: TGTGCCAGCAGTGAACAGGGGGCAACCGGGGAGCTGTTTTTT
size: few
length: 14
D: TRBD1
J: TRBJ2-2
V: TRBV2

CDR3: CASRGEGQTYEQYF
DNA: TGTGCCAGCAGGGGGGAGGGACAGACCTACGAGCAGTACTTC
size: few
length: 14
D: .
J: TRBJ2-7
V: TRBV6-2/TRBV6-3

CDR3: CASSSGTTKETQYF
DNA: TGTGCCAGCAGCTCCGGGACTACCAAAGAGACCCAGTACTTC
size: few
length: 14
D: TRBD2
J: TRBJ2-5
V: TRBV7-2